This entry lists 32 T cell receptor beta chains sequenced from one sample in a study of blood T cell repertoires in COVID-19. Profiled with immunoSEQ multiplex PCR; TCRdb holds only in-frame clones, not every one. The sample contains 450,000 or so clones, approximately 92% of which appear only once. Input material: peripheral blood. These TCRs come from a man between 18 and 35 years old with COVID-19, enrolled during active disease.

The chain has TRBV24-1 and TRBJ1-1; D is ambiguous. CDR3 length: 11 amino acids. V lost 3 bases and J lost 8, with 6 bases in between. CDR1 and CDR2 (germline): KGHDR, SFDVKD. CDR3 sequence (DNA): TGTGCCACCAGTGATCTGAGGGAAGCTTTCTTT. The encoded protein is CATSDLREAFF.

The chain carries TRBV5-6 and TRBJ2-1; 12 nucleotides match TRBD2. CDR3 length: 15 residues. Losses at the gene ends were 4 bases for V and 6 bases for J; bases not matched to a gene: 5. From germline, CDR1 is SGHDT and CDR2 YYEEEE. CDR3 sequence reads: CASSQTSGGRNEQFF. The CDR3 region has the DNA TGTGCCAGCAGCCAGACTAGCGGGGGTCGCAATGAGCAGTTCTTC.

Notes on this clone: Other DNA sequences in this sample translate to the same CDR3. The chain is built from TRBV19 and TRBJ1-1, with TRBD1 as a possible D gene (6 bases). Germline V gene lookup returns CDR1 LNHDA and CDR2 SQIVND (reference sequence). This CDR3 has 14 residues. The V and J ends lost 5 bases and 0 bases respectively, with 10 bases between them. In nucleotides, the CDR3 is TGTGCCAGTAGTCCCGGACAGCTGAACACTGAAGCTTTCTTT. It encodes CASSPGQLNTEAFF.

The chain carries TRBV6-5 and TRBJ2-1; D is perhaps TRBD2 (5 bases). The CDR3 extends over 14 amino acids. Trimming cost V 2 bases and J 1 base, with 6 bases left between them. The V gene's germline CDR1 is MNHEY and CDR2 SVGAGI. For the CDR3, the DNA is TGTGCCAGCAGTTACAGGACTTCCTACAATGAGCAGTTCTTC. It is translated as CASSYRTSYNEQFF.

The chain carries TRBV7-3 and TRBJ2-5; 8 bases fit TRBD2. The CDR3 consists of 15 residues. J was trimmed by 3 bases and V by 2 bases; bases with no gene match: 5. Germline lookup yields CDR1 SGHTA and CDR2 FQGTGA. The CDR3 DNA is TGTGCCAGCAGCTTAGCGGGAGGCGATGAAGAGACCCAGTACTTC. Translated, it gives CASSLAGGDEETQYF.

The genes are TRBV6-1 and TRBJ2-3; TRBD1 is a possible D gene (5 bases). Germline loops: CDR1 MNHNS, CDR2 SASEGT. The ends were cut back, 3 bases at V and 6 bases at J, with 19 bases in the middle. The CDR3 extends over 16 amino acids. The CDR3 coding sequence is TGTGCCAGCAGTGACGACAGTACGATAGCTTGGGATACGCAGTATTTT. It specifies CASSDDSTIAWDTQYF.

V usage is TRBV24-1 and J usage is TRBJ1-4; 9 bases align to TRBD1. With 4 bases clipped from V and 7 bases from J, the junction kept 9 bases outside the gene matches. Germline CDR1 is KGHDR and CDR2 is SFDVKD. The CDR3 runs 16 residues. CDR3 residues: CATSEGTGSRSEKLFF. CDR3 nucleotides: TGTGCCACCAGTGAAGGGACAGGGTCGCGTAGTGAAAAACTGTTTTTT.

Only one count was recorded for this clone. The chain employs TRBV5-1 and TRBJ2-7, with a possible D match to TRBD1 (6 bases). The V gene's germline CDR1 is SGHRS and CDR2 YFSETQ. There are 14 residues in the CDR3. V lost 2 bases and J lost 5, with 14 bases in between. For the CDR3, the DNA is TGCGCCAGCAGCTTTCTCACAGGGTGGAACGAGCAGTACTTC. As protein: CASSFLTGWNEQYF.

The gene calls are TRBV15 and TRBJ2-1, with 12 positions matching TRBD1. The CDR3 has 17 amino acids. Per the germline V gene, CDR1 is LNHNV and CDR2 is YYDKDF (reference sequence). The V gene end was trimmed by 3 bases and the J gene end by 7 bases; junction bases not matched to a gene: 10. The CDR3 region is CATSRNPGQGAANEQFF. The CDR3, as DNA: TGTGCCACCAGCAGGAACCCGGGACAGGGGGCAGCAAATGAGCAGTTCTTC.

J is TRBJ1-6 and V is TRBV2; D not resolved. There are 14 residues in the CDR3. Trimming took off 8 bases at V and 10 bases at J, with 18 bases between the two ends. Looked up from germline, CDR1 is SNHLY and CDR2 is FYNNEI. The CDR3 DNA follows: TGTGCCAGCCTAGTTCCACGCTCCGACTCACCCCTCCACTTT. Translation gives CASLVPRSDSPLHF.

The rearrangement links TRBV25-1 to TRBJ1-1; no clear D. Germline values: CDR1 MGHDK, CDR2 SYGVNS. The germline V and J ends were trimmed by 7 bases and 5 bases, with 17 bases remaining between them. The CDR3 length is 14 residues. The CDR3 here is CASTSPGLSTEAFF. The CDR3 coding sequence is TGTGCCAGCACCTCTCCGGGTCTATCGACTGAAGCTTTCTTT.

The V call is TRBV19, the J call TRBJ2-1, with 10 bases fitting TRBD2. The V and J ends lost 5 bases and 7 bases, in that order; junction bases with no gene match: 8. The CDR3 totals 15 residues. CDR1 and CDR2 (germline): LNHDA, SQIVND (reference sequence). The CDR3, as DNA: TGTGCCAGTAGTCTATTCAGCGGGGGGGCGAATGAGCAGTTCTTC. Its protein is CASSLFSGGANEQFF.

This clone was found once. The chain is built from TRBV5-8 and TRBJ1-3; D gene ambiguous. This CDR3 spans 15 amino acids. V was clipped by 2 bases and J by 0 bases, with 9 bases between them. The germline V gene encodes CDR1 SGHTS and CDR2 YDEGEE. The chain's CDR3 is CASSFGGHSGNTIYF. CDR3 DNA sequence: TGTGCCAGCAGCTTTGGCGGCCACTCTGGAAACACCATATATTTT.

The CDR3 bases are TGTGCCAGCACCCTCACCGGAGGACATAATTCACCCCTCCACTTT. Encoded protein: CASTLTGGHNSPLHF. The chain is built from TRBV7-9 and TRBJ1-6; unclear D gene. With 7 bases removed from V and 5 bases from J, the gap between germline ends came to 15 bases. The CDR3 spans 15 residues. Germline CDR1 SEHNR, CDR2 FQNEAQ (reference sequence).

The J gene is TRBJ2-7, the V gene TRBV10-2, with 14 nucleotides matching TRBD2. The ends lost 5 bases at V and 5 bases at J; junction bases unmatched: 5. Germline CDR1 reads WSHSY; CDR2 reads SAAADI. This CDR3 has 15 residues. CDR3 region: CASSRLAGGPHEQYF. The CDR3 bases are TGCGCCAGCAGTCGACTAGCGGGAGGGCCCCACGAGCAGTACTTC.

V and J are TRBV7-3 and TRBJ2-2; 10 nucleotides agree with TRBD2. Germline CDR1 is SGHTA and CDR2 is FQGTGA. The CDR3 loop spans 18 amino acids. V shed 3 bases and J 4 bases; nucleotides not matched to a gene: 11. The DNA for the CDR3 is TGTGCCAGCAGCTTCAAATCCTCTCGACTAGCGGGCACCGGGGAGCTGTTTTTT. Translating it yields CASSFKSSRLAGTGELFF.

This clone occurred once. The chain links TRBV7-9 to TRBJ2-1; tentatively, D is TRBD1 (6 bases). The CDR3 sequence is 15 residues long. V lost 3 bases, J lost 4 bases, and 13 bases lay in between. Germline V gene sequence: CDR1 SEHNR, CDR2 FQNEAQ (reference sequence). CDR3 in DNA: TGTGCCAGCAGCTTTCACGGGACAAAATACAATGAGCAGTTCTTC. Its protein product is CASSFHGTKYNEQFF.

The CDR3 loop reads CASSEPGLAGRTDTQYF. Here the CDR3 DNA reads TGCGCCAGCAGTGAGCCGGGACTAGCGGGACGGACAGATACGCAGTATTTT. The chain recombines TRBV10-2 with TRBJ2-3; TRBD2 agrees at 13 bases. Germline lookup yields CDR1 WSHSY and CDR2 SAAADI. V lost 2 bases and J lost 3; bases outside the gene matches: 5. The CDR3 extends over 17 amino acids.

The chain has TRBV27 and TRBJ2-2; D not resolved. Trimming took off 2 bases at V and 5 bases at J, with 9 bases between the two ends. CDR3 length equals 14 residues. The germline CDR1 and CDR2 sequences are MNHEY and SMNVEV (reference sequence). CDR3 in DNA: TGTGCCAGCAGTTTAATAGAGAATACCGGGGAGCTGTTTTTT. Translated, it gives CASSLIENTGELFF.

The chain has TRBV24-1 and TRBJ2-2; 14 bases agree with TRBD2. The CDR3 sequence is 19 residues long. Trimming removed 5 bases from V and 2 bases from J; junction bases left unmatched: 9. From germline, CDR1 is KGHDR and CDR2 SFDVKD. In DNA, the CDR3 is TGTGCCACCAGTGCCGGGACTAGCGGGAGTGGGGCAAACACCGGGGAGCTGTTTTTT. Translation gives CATSAGTSGSGANTGELFF.

The chain carries TRBV2 and TRBJ1-1; 9 nucleotides line up with TRBD1. CDR1 SNHLY and CDR2 FYNNEI come from the germline V gene. The CDR3 consists of 15 residues. Trimming cost V 6 bases and J 4 bases; bases outside gene matches: 9. The DNA of the CDR3 is TGTGCCAGCAGACCCCGGACAGGGGTGAGCACTGAAGCTTTCTTT. Translated: CASRPRTGVSTEAFF. Full variable domain (missing parts from reference TRBV2 and TRBJ1-1): EPEVTQTPSHQVTQMGQEVILRCVPISNHLYFYWYRQILGQKVEFLVSFYNNEISEKSEIFDDQFSVERPDGSNFTLKIRSTKLEDSAMYFCASRPRTGVSTEAFFGQGTRLTVV.

The chain combines TRBV11-1 with TRBJ1-2; maybe TRBD1 (6 bases). Germline V gene sequence: CDR1 SGHAT, CDR2 FQDESV (reference sequence). The CDR3 extends over 15 amino acids. The V and J ends lost 3 bases and 3 bases respectively, with 14 bases between them. The CDR3 spells CASSFTSGVDYGYTF. In DNA form, the CDR3 reads TGTGCCAGCAGCTTTACGTCAGGGGTTGACTATGGCTACACCTTC. The entire variable domain, with the rest obtained from reference TRBV11-1 and TRBJ1-2, is as follows: EAEVAQSPRYKITEKSQAVAFWCDPISGHATLYWYRQILGQGPELLVQFQDESVVDDSQLPKDRFSAERLKGVDSTLKIQPAELGDSAMYLCASSFTSGVDYGYTFGSGTRLTVV.

DNA for the CDR3: TGTGCCAGCAGTACCGGGACAAACTATGGCTACACCTTC. Its protein product is CASSTGTNYGYTF. V usage is TRBV6-5 and J usage is TRBJ1-2, with D perhaps matching TRBD1 (6 bases). V was trimmed by 5 bases and J by 2 bases, leaving 9 bases between them. Germline V gene lookup returns CDR1 MNHEY and CDR2 SVGAGI. The CDR3 covers 13 residues.

The table lists this clone with a count of one. The V and J genes are TRBV6-1 and TRBJ1-5; a possible D gene is TRBD1 (5 bases). Trimming pared 2 bases from V and 7 bases from J, leaving 6 bases between. This CDR3 comprises 12 residues. The V gene's germline CDR1 is MNHNS and CDR2 SASEGT. CDR3 sequence: CASSERGQPQHF. The CDR3 DNA reads TGTGCCAGCAGTGAAAGGGGACAGCCCCAGCATTTT.

This clone came up a few times. The chain couples TRBV14 to TRBJ2-7; unclear D gene. Trimming removed 1 base from V and 3 bases from J, with 4 bases in between. This CDR3 has 12 amino acids. The germline V gene has CDR1 SGHDN and CDR2 FVKESK. DNA for the CDR3: TGTGCCAGCAGCCAAGTCGTCTACGAGCAGTACTTC. Translating it yields CASSQVVYEQYF.

The chain combines TRBV18 with TRBJ2-7, with 9 positions matching TRBD2. Looked up from germline, CDR1 is KGHSH and CDR2 is LQKENI. The CDR3 extends over 15 amino acids. V was clipped by 4 bases and J by 0 bases; unmatched bases: 4. DNA for the CDR3: TGTGCCAGCTCACAGACTAGCGGCAGCTCCTACGAGCAGTACTTC. Translating gives CASSQTSGSSYEQYF. The complete variable domain, with remaining parts taken from reference TRBV18 and TRBJ2-7, reads NAGVMQNPRHLVRRRGQEARLRCSPMKGHSHVYWYRQLPEEGLKFMVYLQKENIIDESGMPKERFSAEFPKEGPSILRIQQVVRGDSAAYFCASSQTSGSSYEQYFGPGTRLTVT.

The chain carries TRBV19 and TRBJ1-4, with a possible D match to TRBD1 (6 bases). Germline assignment: CDR1 LNHDA and CDR2 SQIVND (reference sequence). This CDR3 has 16 amino acids. The V end lost 5 bases, the J end lost 7 bases, and 20 bases lay between the germline ends. CDR3 sequence: CASSEGTGTHGEKLFF. CDR3 nucleotides: TGTGCCAGTAGTGAGGGTACCGGGACACACGGTGAAAAACTGTTTTTT.

The V and J genes are TRBV5-4 and TRBJ1-2, with a weak D call TRBD1 (5 bases). The CDR3 totals 15 residues. V lost 5 bases and J 8 bases, leaving 22 bases between the germline ends. Germline V gene data show CDR1 as SGHNT and CDR2 as YYREEE (reference sequence). The CDR3 DNA sequence: TGTGCCAGCAGTAACGTATGGAGCGGGCAGGGCGGCTACACCTTC. This encodes CASSNVWSGQGGYTF.

This clone was counted a single time. The gene calls are TRBV7-2 and TRBJ2-7; 13 bases are shared with TRBD2. The CDR3 consists of 14 residues. Germline CDR1 reads SGHTA; CDR2 reads FQGNSA. Losses at the gene ends were 6 bases for V and 3 bases for J; bases not matched to a gene: 2. CDR3 in DNA: TGTGCCAGCAGACTAGCGGGGGGGAACTACGAGCAGTACTTC. This gives the protein CASRLAGGNYEQYF.

This chain links TRBV10-3 with TRBJ2-1; TRBD2 matches at 11 bases. The CDR3 runs to 16 residues. Germline V lookup: CDR1 ENHRY, CDR2 SYGVKD. Trimming removed 2 bases from V and 1 base from J; junction bases left unmatched: 1. CDR3 in amino acids: CAISETSGRSYNEQFF. CDR3 nucleotides: TGTGCCATCAGTGAGACTAGCGGGAGATCCTACAATGAGCAGTTCTTC.

The chain has TRBV7-2 and TRBJ1-3; D is uncertain. The V gene's germline CDR1 is SGHTA and CDR2 FQGNSA. Trimming removed 1 base from V and 0 bases from J, with 10 bases in between. CDR3 length: 16 residues. CDR3 region: CASSLVSLDSGNTIYF. CDR3 bases: TGTGCCAGCAGCTTAGTGTCCCTAGACTCTGGAAACACCATATATTTT.

The chain carries TRBV28 and TRBJ2-1; 8 bases fit TRBD2. V was pared by 5 bases and J by 3 bases, with 18 bases of the junction left unmatched. This CDR3 is built from 19 residues. Germline values: CDR1 MDHEN, CDR2 SYDVKM. CDR3 residues: CASSGKRVQGTRYYNEQFF. The CDR3 nucleotides read TGTGCCAGCAGTGGTAAGAGAGTGCAGGGGACTAGATACTACAATGAGCAGTTCTTC.